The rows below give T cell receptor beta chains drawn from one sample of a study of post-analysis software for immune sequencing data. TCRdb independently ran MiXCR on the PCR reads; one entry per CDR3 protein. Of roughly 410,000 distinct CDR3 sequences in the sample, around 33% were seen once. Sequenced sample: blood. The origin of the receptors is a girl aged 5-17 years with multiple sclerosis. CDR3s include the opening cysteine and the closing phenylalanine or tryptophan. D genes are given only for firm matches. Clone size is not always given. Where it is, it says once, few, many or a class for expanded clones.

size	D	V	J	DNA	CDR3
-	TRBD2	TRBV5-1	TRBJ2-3	TGCGCCAGCAGCTTGTTTTTAGCGGGGGAAGATACGCAGTATTTT	CASSLFLAGEDTQYF
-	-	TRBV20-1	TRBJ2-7	TGCAGTGCTAGAGACCCTTGGGACACGCCGGCCCAGTACTTC	CSARDPWDTPAQYF
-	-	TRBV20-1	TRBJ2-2	TGCAGTGCTAGAGGGGACTTTGCCGGGGAGCTGTTTTTT	CSARGDFAGELFF
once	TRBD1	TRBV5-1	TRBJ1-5	TGCGCCAGCAGCTTGACAGGACAGGGCAATCAGCCCCAGCATTTT	CASSLTGQGNQPQHF
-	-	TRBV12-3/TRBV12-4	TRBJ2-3	TGTGCCAGCAGTTTTGGGACGGGGAGCACAGATACGCAGTATTTT	CASSFGTGSTDTQYF
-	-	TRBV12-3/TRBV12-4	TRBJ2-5	TGTGCCAGCAGGGACAACCAAGAGACCCAGTACTTC	CASRDNQETQYF
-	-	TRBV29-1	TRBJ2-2	TGCAGCGTTGTCAGTACGAACACCGGGGAGCTGTTTTTT	CSVVSTNTGELFF
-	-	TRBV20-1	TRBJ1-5	TGCAGTGCTAGAGGCAACTCAGGGGTTGGTCAGCCCCAGCATTTT	CSARGNSGVGQPQHF
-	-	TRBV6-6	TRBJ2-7	TGTGCCAGCAGTGGGAGGATGGGACTTCTCTACGAGCAGTACTTC	CASSGRMGLLYEQYF
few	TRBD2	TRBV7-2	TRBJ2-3	TGTGCCAGCAGCTTAAGTAGCGGGGGAGTTATAGATACGCAGTATTTT	CASSLSSGGVIDTQYF
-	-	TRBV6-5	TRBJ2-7	TGTGCCAGCAGTTACTCAGTCCAGGCGGACTCCTACGAGCAGTACTTC	CASSYSVQADSYEQYF
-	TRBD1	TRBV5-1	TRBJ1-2	TGCGCCAGCAGCCTGACAGGGGAGGACTATGGCTACACCTTC	CASSLTGEDYGYTF
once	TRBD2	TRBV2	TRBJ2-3	TGTGCCAGCAGTGAACTTGGACTAGCTCGGACAGATACGCAGTATTTT	CASSELGLARTDTQYF
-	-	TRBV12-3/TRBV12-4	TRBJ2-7	TGTGCCAGCCAATCCGCCTTCGAGTACGAGCAGTACTTC	CASQSAFEYEQYF
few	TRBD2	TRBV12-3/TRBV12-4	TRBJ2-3	TGTGCCAGCAGCTCCCTTTGGAGCGGGGGCGCAGATACGCAGTATTTT	CASSSLWSGGADTQYF
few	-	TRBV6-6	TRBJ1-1	TGTGCCAGCAGTTACTCCATGGACTATCTGGCTTTCTTT	CASSYSMDYLAFF
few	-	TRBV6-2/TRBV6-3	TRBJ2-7	TGTGCCAGCAGCGTCAGGGAGCGGAGCTCCTACGAGCAGTACTTC	CASSVRERSSYEQYF
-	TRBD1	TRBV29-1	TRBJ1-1	TGCAGCGCTGACCGCCGGACAGGCCCAATGATGAACACTGAAGCTTTCTTT	CSADRRTGPMMNTEAFF
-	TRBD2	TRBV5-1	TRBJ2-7	TGCGCCAGCAGCTCCCCAGTGAGCGGGGGGGCCTACGAGCAGTACTTC	CASSSPVSGGAYEQYF
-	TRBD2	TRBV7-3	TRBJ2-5	TGTGCCAGCAGCTTAAACGTAGCGGGGGGTCTGGAGACCCAGTACTTC	CASSLNVAGGLETQYF
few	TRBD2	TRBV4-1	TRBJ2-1	TGCGCCAGCAGCCAAGAGGCGGGGGACTACTCCTACAATGAGCAGTTCTTC	CASSQEAGDYSYNEQFF
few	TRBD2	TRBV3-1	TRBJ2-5	TGTGCCAGCAACTTAGCGGGGCAAGAGACCCAGTACTTC	CASNLAGQETQYF
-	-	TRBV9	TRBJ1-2	TGTGCCAGCAACTCCCAAGTCGGGGAGGAAGGCTACACCTTC	CASNSQVGEEGYTF
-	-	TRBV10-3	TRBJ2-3	TGTGCCATCAGCCCCGACCCCACAGATACGCAGTATTTT	CAISPDPTDTQYF
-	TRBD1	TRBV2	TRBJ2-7	TGTGCCAGCAGTGTAACGGGACAGGGTAATTACGAGCAGTACTTC	CASSVTGQGNYEQYF
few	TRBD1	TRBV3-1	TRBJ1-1	TGTGCCAGCAGCCTTAGACAGGGGAGAACTGAAGCTTTCTTT	CASSLRQGRTEAFF
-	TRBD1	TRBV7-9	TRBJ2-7	TGTGCCAGCACCGTTAACCGGGGACAGGGGGCGCGGGACGAGCAGTACTTC	CASTVNRGQGARDEQYF
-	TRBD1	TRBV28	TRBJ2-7	TGTGCCAGCAGTTTAAAGGGACAGGGTCTCTACGAGCAGTACTTC	CASSLKGQGLYEQYF
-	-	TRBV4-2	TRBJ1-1	TGTGCCAGCAGTGTACAGGGCGTAAACACTGAAGCTTTCTTT	CASSVQGVNTEAFF
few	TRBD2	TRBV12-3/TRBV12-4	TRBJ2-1	TGTGCCAGCAGTTTATGGGGTAGCGGGGGGGAGAAGTTCAGCGATGAGCAGTTCTTC	CASSLWGSGGEKFSDEQFF
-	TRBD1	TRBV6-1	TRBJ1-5	TGTGCCAGCAGTGAAGCGGGACAGGGGACCCAGCATTTT	CASSEAGQGTQHF
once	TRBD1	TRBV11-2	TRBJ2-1	TGTGCCAGCAGTTCCCCCAGGGGGCTGGTCAATGAGCAGTTCTTC	CASSSPRGLVNEQFF
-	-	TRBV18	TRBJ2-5	TGTGCCAGCTCACTGTCGCCTGAGACCCAGTACTTC	CASSLSPETQYF
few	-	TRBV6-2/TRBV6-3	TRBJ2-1	TGTGCCAGCAGTGTCGGACACCCACGCAATGAGCAGTTCTTC	CASSVGHPRNEQFF
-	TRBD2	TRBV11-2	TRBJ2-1	TGTGCCAGCAGCCTGGGGGGGGTTAAGTTCTTC	CASSLGGVKFF
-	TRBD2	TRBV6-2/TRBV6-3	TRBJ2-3	TGTGCCAGCAGCCTGAGGCGAGCGGGGGCCAACACAGATACGCAGTATTTT	CASSLRRAGANTDTQYF
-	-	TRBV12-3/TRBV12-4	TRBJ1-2	TGTGCCAGCAGTTTACACAGCGCCCCTAACTATGGCTACACCTTC	CASSLHSAPNYGYTF
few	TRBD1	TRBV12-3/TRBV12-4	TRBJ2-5	TGTGCCAGCAGTTACACAGGGGGCGGTGGGGAGACCCAGTACTTC	CASSYTGGGGETQYF
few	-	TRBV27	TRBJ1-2	TGTGCCAGCAGGGAGGACCCAGGATATGGCTACACCTTC	CASREDPGYGYTF
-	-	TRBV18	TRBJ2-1	TGTGCCAGCTCACCACAGAAAAGCTCCTACAATGAGCAGTTCTTC	CASSPQKSSYNEQFF